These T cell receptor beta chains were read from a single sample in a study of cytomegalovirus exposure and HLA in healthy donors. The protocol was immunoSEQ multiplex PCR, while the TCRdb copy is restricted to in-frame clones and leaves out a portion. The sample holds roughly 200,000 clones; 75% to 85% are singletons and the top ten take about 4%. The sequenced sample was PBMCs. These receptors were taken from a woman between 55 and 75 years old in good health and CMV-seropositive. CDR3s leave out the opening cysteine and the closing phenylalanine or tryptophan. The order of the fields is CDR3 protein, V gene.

cdr3_aa: ASSEAVPGVGTEAF; v_call: TRBV6-1
cdr3_aa: ASRQTGGNEKLF; v_call: TRBV28
cdr3_aa: ASSLPGPPINSPLH; v_call: TRBV5-4
cdr3_aa: ASSLAASGYEQF; v_call: TRBV11-2
cdr3_aa: ASSSRSGRSYNEQF; v_call: TRBV27
cdr3_aa: ASSGDGQGGQPQH; v_call: TRBV2
cdr3_aa: ASSEGAGASEQY; v_call: TRBV9
cdr3_aa: ASSGRLSGTGELF; v_call: TRBV11-3
cdr3_aa: AWIRDRVLPSTGNTIY; v_call: TRBV30
cdr3_aa: SATYNEQF; v_call: TRBV20-1
cdr3_aa: ASSFEGAGGLETQY; v_call: TRBV5-6
cdr3_aa: ASSIAGGQGFTEAF; v_call: TRBV27
cdr3_aa: ASSQELGANTEAF; v_call: TRBV4-2
cdr3_aa: ASSTPGRRTGELF; v_call: TRBV6-5
cdr3_aa: ASSETVTGIFAEAF; v_call: TRBV2
cdr3_aa: ASRPQTGGGSPLH; v_call: TRBV28
cdr3_aa: ASSRGTSGRVRQSEQF; v_call: TRBV7-8
cdr3_aa: ASSLPGSYSYNEQF; v_call: TRBV11-3
cdr3_aa: ASSATGGNQPQH; v_call: TRBV19
cdr3_aa: ASSLGGQGPLYGYT; v_call: TRBV7-7
cdr3_aa: ASSFGTSNPEQF; v_call: TRBV7-3
cdr3_aa: ASSVRGSADTQY; v_call: TRBV9
cdr3_aa: ASSLIRDNNQPQH; v_call: TRBV19
cdr3_aa: ASSQDGQGVRELF; v_call: TRBV4-3
cdr3_aa: ASSQAAGTIGGYT; v_call: TRBV2
cdr3_aa: ASSSGTGTGKPQH; v_call: TRBV19
cdr3_aa: ASSLSGVSTGELF; v_call: TRBV5-4
cdr3_aa: ASSLSAGKDQPQH; v_call: TRBV27
cdr3_aa: AIGLAGGDTQY; v_call: TRBV6-6
cdr3_aa: ASSFGQYGGYT; v_call: TRBV5-1
cdr3_aa: ASSTGGYEQF; v_call: TRBV6-6
cdr3_aa: ASSVGLAGGGQETQY; v_call: TRBV9
cdr3_aa: ASSRLRGGLGTGELF; v_call: TRBV7-9
cdr3_aa: ASSSHGGIGNTIY; v_call: TRBV28
cdr3_aa: SVAGLAGFGEQY; v_call: TRBV29-1
cdr3_aa: ASRRTATNEKLF; v_call: TRBV7-9
cdr3_aa: ASSLGGGSGNTIY; v_call: TRBV7-9
cdr3_aa: ASSLMGQGVSPLH; v_call: TRBV7-9
cdr3_aa: ASSTTYNEQF; v_call: TRBV4-1
cdr3_aa: ASNTRDYLTGELF; v_call: TRBV19
cdr3_aa: ASSESRDYNEQF; v_call: TRBV25-1
cdr3_aa: ASSLITADTQY; v_call: TRBV7-3
cdr3_aa: ASSQVAGSMNTEAF; v_call: TRBV4-2
cdr3_aa: ASSARPGGDTQY; v_call: TRBV9
cdr3_aa: ASRGAGQIYNEQF; v_call: TRBV6-5
cdr3_aa: ASRGRYEQY; v_call: TRBV28
cdr3_aa: ASSFQGIPGNTIY; v_call: TRBV27
cdr3_aa: ARSLLPRGTEAF; v_call: TRBV5-3
cdr3_aa: ASSPRGTGQF; v_call: TRBV5-1
cdr3_aa: ASTQPGSREQY; v_call: TRBV5-5
cdr3_aa: ASSVEGGGGTQY; v_call: TRBV9
cdr3_aa: ASSLSQTGWVF; v_call: TRBV28
cdr3_aa: ASSSRTDSNEQF; v_call: TRBV5-1
cdr3_aa: AWSQGALLEQY; v_call: TRBV30
cdr3_aa: ASSFGGGRGELF; v_call: TRBV7-6
cdr3_aa: ASSARLAGVNYEQY; v_call: TRBV25-1
cdr3_aa: ASSYSIQGEEHGYT; v_call: TRBV6-5
cdr3_aa: ASSSWTSGGANEQF; v_call: TRBV11-1
cdr3_aa: ASSFGGTQY; v_call: TRBV28